This T cell receptor (beta chain) was found in a study of cytomegalovirus exposure and HLA in healthy donors. Sequencing used immunoSEQ multiplex PCR; TCRdb keeps in-frame clones, though not all of them. The sample lists 70,000 to 75,000 clones, around 94% occurring once. Trimming left V 5 bases short and J 6 bases short, with 7 bases between. The CDR3 runs to 12 residues. The germline CDR1 and CDR2 sequences are LNHDA and SQIVND (reference sequence). The chain combines TRBV19 with TRBJ2-2; D possibly corresponds to TRBD1 (5 bases). Source material: PBMCs. This TCR was sampled from a woman in her late teens or twenties in good health and CMV-seropositive. CDR3 amino acids: CASSGAAGELFF. In DNA, the CDR3 is TGTGCCAGTAGTGGGGCAGCCGGGGAGCTGTTTTTT.